These 21 T cell receptor beta chains were all obtained from the same sample, sequenced in a study of blood T cell repertoires in COVID-19. Profiled with immunoSEQ multiplex PCR; TCRdb holds only in-frame clones, not every one. The sample records a few hundred thousand clones, 75% to 90% being singletons. Sample: peripheral blood. The receptors originated from a woman in her 70s with COVID-19, enrolled during active disease.

This clone was observed a single time. The chain combines TRBV6-5 with TRBJ2-7; a weak D match, TRBD2 (5 bases). Germline lookup yields CDR1 MNHEY and CDR2 SVGAGI. The CDR3 runs to 14 residues. V dropped 7 bases and J dropped 7 bases, with 20 bases sitting between them. CDR3 protein: CASTLAGGLGEQYF. The DNA of the CDR3 is TGTGCCAGCACCCTAGCAGGAGGTCTGGGGGAGCAGTACTTC.

The chain employs TRBV24-1 and TRBJ1-5, with 7 positions matching TRBD1. Germline-derived CDR1 and CDR2 are KGHDR and SFDVKD. V trimming: 7 bases; J trimming: 7 bases; junction bases outside the gene matches: 6. This CDR3 has 13 residues. The CDR3 DNA sequence: TGTGCCACCAGCGGACAGGATTACCAGCCCCAGCATTTT. It yields the protein CATSGQDYQPQHF.

The chain uses TRBV30 and TRBJ1-3; 9 bases agree with TRBD1. CDR1 is GTSNPN and CDR2 is SVGIG in the germline V gene (reference sequence). The CDR3 is 15 amino acids. After removal of 3 bases from V and 5 bases from J, the junction contained 8 bases not matched to a gene. As DNA, the CDR3 is TGTGCCTGGAGCCCCGGGACAGGGAGAAGAAACACCATATATTTT. Protein: CAWSPGTGRRNTIYF.

This sequence joins TRBV5-4 and TRBJ2-7, with D maybe TRBD1 (8 bases). CDR1 and CDR2 (germline): SGHNT, YYREEE (reference sequence). Between the trimmed V and J ends, which lost 4 bases and 4 bases, there was a span of 24 bases. The CDR3 is 17 residues long. CDR3 sequence reads: CASSQSGGGQGGYEQYF. DNA for the CDR3: TGTGCCAGCAGCCAATCGGGGGGAGGACAGGGCGGTTACGAGCAGTACTTC.

The rearrangement joins TRBV11-3 to TRBJ2-7, with 10 positions matching TRBD2. J gave up 5 bases and V 7 bases, and 5 bases lay outside the gene matches. CDR1 and CDR2 (germline): SGHNT, YENEEA. The length of the CDR3 is 13 residues. CDR3 in amino acids: CASTWTSGDEQYF. The CDR3 DNA reads as TGTGCCAGCACGTGGACTAGCGGCGACGAGCAGTACTTC.

The chain recombines TRBV29-1 with TRBJ1-1, with 7 positions matching TRBD1. V shed 4 bases and J 3 bases; nucleotides not matched to a gene: 8. The CDR3 runs 14 residues. CDR1 and CDR2 from the germline V gene are SQVTM and ANQGSEA. The CDR3 nucleotides are TGCAGCGTTGGAGGGACAGCTAGGGACACTGAAGCTTTCTTT. This sequence encodes CSVGGTARDTEAFF. Full variable domain (rest looked up from reference TRBV29-1 and TRBJ1-1): SAVISQKPSRDICQRGTSLTIQCQVDSQVTMMFWYRQQPGQSLTLIATANQGSEATYESGFVIDKFPISRPNLTFSTLTVSNMSPEDSSIYLCSVGGTARDTEAFFGQGTRLTVV.

V is TRBV11-3 and J is TRBJ2-7, with no clear D. The CDR3 runs to 15 residues. Trimming stripped 5 bases from V and 5 bases from J, with 19 bases between. The germline CDR1 and CDR2 sequences are SGHNT and YENEEA. The CDR3 here is CASSPPGAAFHEQYF. The CDR3 coding sequence is TGTGCCAGCAGCCCCCCCGGAGCCGCCTTCCACGAGCAGTACTTC.

The rearrangement links TRBV5-4 to TRBJ2-7; 7 bases are a match to TRBD1. Germline loops: CDR1 SGHNT, CDR2 YYREEE (reference sequence). This CDR3 contains 13 residues. Trimming cost V 2 bases and J 5 bases; bases outside gene matches: 4. The DNA for the CDR3 is TGTGCCAGCAGCTTTGACAGGGATGACGAGCAGTACTTC. This translates into CASSFDRDDEQYF. The variable domain in full, with the rest retrieved from reference TRBV5-4 and TRBJ2-7, is ETGVTQSPTHLIKTRGQQVTLRCSSQSGHNTVSWYQQALGQGPQFIFQYYREEENGRGNFPPRFSGLQFPNYSSELNVNALELDDSALYLCASSFDRDDEQYFGPGTRLTVT.

In this sample, this clone turned up once. The chain joins TRBV11-3 to TRBJ2-7; 12 nucleotides match TRBD2. From germline, CDR1 is SGHNT and CDR2 YENEEA. This CDR3 contains 17 residues. Germline trimming cut 4 bases from V and 7 bases from J; bases unmatched to any gene: 14. The CDR3 region has the DNA TGTGCCAGCAGCTACCAGGGACTAGCGGGCCCCCCCGTGGAGCAGTACTTC. It yields the protein CASSYQGLAGPPVEQYF.

The rearrangement links TRBV29-1 to TRBJ2-5, with TRBD2 matching over 11 bases. The CDR3 totals 14 residues. V was clipped by 4 bases and J by 2 bases; unmatched bases: 3. Germline CDR1 SQVTM, CDR2 ANQGSEA. The CDR3 region is CSVGRLAGQETQYF. CDR3 nucleotide sequence: TGCAGCGTTGGACGACTAGCGGGGCAAGAGACCCAGTACTTC.

There are a few counts of this clone. The genes are TRBV2 and TRBJ2-3; 8 nucleotides agree with TRBD2. This CDR3 spans 16 amino acids. From germline, CDR1 is SNHLY and CDR2 FYNNEI. The V segment lost 8 bases and the J segment 5 bases; nucleotides outside the gene matches: 15. Here the CDR3 reads CASGIKAGEVGDTQYF. The CDR3 bases are TGTGCCAGCGGCATAAAAGCGGGAGAGGTGGGAGATACGCAGTATTTT.

The V call is TRBV10-3, the J call TRBJ2-3, with D unclear. Trimming removed 10 bases at V and 4 bases at J, with 9 bases between. The CDR3 loop spans 11 amino acids. Germline CDR1 is ENHRY and CDR2 is SYGVKD. The CDR3 DNA is TGTGCCAGCGGTAATTCAGATACGCAGTATTTT. It yields the protein CASGNSDTQYF.

The chain has TRBV2 and TRBJ2-7, with 11 bases that match TRBD2. Unmatched junction bases numbered 5, after V lost 2 bases and J lost 2 bases. This CDR3 is built from 16 residues. Per the germline V gene, CDR1 is SNHLY and CDR2 is FYNNEI. For the CDR3, the DNA is TGTGCCAGCAGTGAACTTCGGACTAGCGGGCCCTACGAGCAGTACTTC. As protein: CASSELRTSGPYEQYF.

About this clone itself: Mismatch with germline at one junction end may stem from a read error. The chain has TRBV7-7 and TRBJ1-5; D perhaps matches TRBD1 (6 bases). This CDR3 region has 16 residues. CDR1 SSHAT and CDR2 FNYEAQ come from the germline V gene (reference sequence). CDR3 nucleotide sequence: TGTGCTAGCACCATGCTGCCGGACAGTCTCAATCAGCCCCAGCATTTT. Amino acid sequence: CASTMLPDSLNQPQHF. The full variable domain, its missing parts supplied by reference TRBV7-7 and TRBJ1-5, is GAGVSQSPRYKVTKRGQDVTLRCDPISSHATLYWYQQALGQGPEFLTYFNYEAQPDKSGLPSDRFSAERPEGSISTLTIQRTEQRDSAMYRCASTMLPDSLNQPQHFGDGTRLSIL.

This clone was seen a handful of times. Here the CDR3 reads CASSYGQTSGRASYNEQFF. CDR3 DNA sequence: TGTGCCAGCAGTTACGGGCAAACTAGCGGGAGGGCGTCCTACAATGAGCAGTTCTTC. The rearrangement links TRBV6-2 or TRBV6-3 to TRBJ2-1; 13 bases agree with TRBD2. CDR3 length equals 19 residues. Germline V gives CDR1 MNHEY, CDR2 SVGEGT. The ends lost 2 bases at V and 1 base at J; junction bases unmatched: 8.

The J gene is TRBJ1-5, the V gene TRBV3-1 (or the pseudogene TRBV3-2); maybe TRBD1 (5 bases). CDR3 length: 15 residues. The V and J ends lost 4 bases and 7 bases respectively, with 17 bases between them. Germline values: CDR1 LGHDT, CDR2 YNNKEL (reference sequence). CDR3 DNA sequence: TGTGCCAGCAGCCTCGGGGCGGGACTGATACAGCCCCAGCATTTT. Amino acid sequence: CASSLGAGLIQPQHF.

The chain links TRBV3-1 (or the pseudogene TRBV3-2) to TRBJ1-2, with 10 bases aligning to TRBD1. The germline V gene encodes CDR1 LGHDT and CDR2 YNNKEL (reference sequence). The CDR3 is 14 residues long. Germline trimming cut 4 bases from V and 5 bases from J; bases unmatched to any gene: 4. DNA of the CDR3: TGTGCCAGCAGCCTACCGGGACAGGGGTATGGCTACACCTTC. Its translation is CASSLPGQGYGYTF.

This rearrangement joins TRBV11-2 to TRBJ1-2; 7 bases map to TRBD1. Germline assignment: CDR1 SGHAT and CDR2 FQNNGV. CDR3 length: 16 residues. V lost 1 base to trimming and J lost 7 bases; unmatched junction nucleotides: 12. The CDR3 DNA reads TGTGCCAGCAGCTTAGTTCCGACAGGGACGGCCGGTGGCTACACCTTC. Translation: CASSLVPTGTAGGYTF.

V usage is TRBV6-1 and J usage is TRBJ2-7, with D perhaps TRBD2 (6 bases). V lost 0 bases, J lost 6 bases, and 15 bases lay in between. Germline loops: CDR1 MNHNS, CDR2 SASEGT. This CDR3 has 15 amino acids. CDR3 DNA sequence: TGTGCCAGCAGTGAAGCAGGGCTAGCGAACGGCGAGCAGTACTTC. Translation gives CASSEAGLANGEQYF.

The chain has TRBV9 and TRBJ2-7; TRBD2 aligns across 8 bases. V shed 0 bases, J shed 2 bases, and the junction held 4 bases outside the gene matches. Germline CDR1 reads SGDLS; CDR2 reads YYNGEE. The CDR3 is 15 residues long. The DNA for the CDR3 is TGTGCCAGCAGCGTAGACGGGAGGGCTACCTACGAGCAGTACTTC. Its protein is CASSVDGRATYEQYF.

The gene calls are TRBV5-4 and TRBJ2-1; TRBD2 aligns across 9 bases. V was pared by 3 bases and J by 4 bases, with 5 bases of the junction left unmatched. CDR1 SGHNT and CDR2 YYREEE come from the germline V gene (reference sequence). CDR3 length equals 15 residues. As DNA, the CDR3 is TGTGCCAGCAGCTCAGCGGGAGGTAGTTACAATGAGCAGTTCTTC. Translated, it gives CASSSAGGSYNEQFF.